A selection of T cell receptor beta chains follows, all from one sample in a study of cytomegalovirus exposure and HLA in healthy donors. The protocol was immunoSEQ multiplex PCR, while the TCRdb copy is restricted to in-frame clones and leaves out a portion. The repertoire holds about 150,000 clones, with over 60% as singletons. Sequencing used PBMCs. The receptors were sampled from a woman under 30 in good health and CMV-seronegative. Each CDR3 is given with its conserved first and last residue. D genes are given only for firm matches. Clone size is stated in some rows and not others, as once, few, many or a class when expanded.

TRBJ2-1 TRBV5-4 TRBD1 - TGTGCCAGCAGCTGGGGACAGGGAGGCTACTACAATGAGCAGTTCTTC CASSWGQGGYYNEQFF
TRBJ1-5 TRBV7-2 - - TGTGCCAGCAGCTTAGGGGGGCCCGATCAGCCCCAGCATTTT CASSLGGPDQPQHF
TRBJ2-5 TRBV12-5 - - TGTGCTAGTGGGAACCGGGGAGAGACCCAGTACTTC CASGNRGETQYF
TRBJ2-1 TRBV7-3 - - TGTGCCAGCAGCGCGACAGGAAACAATGAGCAGTTCTTC CASSATGNNEQFF
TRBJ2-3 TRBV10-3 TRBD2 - TGTGCCATCAGTGAGTCGACGGCGGGGGGGAGGACAGATACGCAGTATTTT CAISESTAGGRTDTQYF
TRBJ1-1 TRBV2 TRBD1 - TGTGCCAGCATCAAACAGGGGGTGAACACTGAAGCTTTCTTT CASIKQGVNTEAFF
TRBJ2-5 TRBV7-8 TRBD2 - TGTGCCAGCAGCCGCAGACTAGCGGGAGGAGGAGAGACCCAGTACTTC CASSRRLAGGGETQYF
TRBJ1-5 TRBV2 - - TGTGCCAGCGTTGCGGACAGCAATAATCAGCCCCAGCATTTT CASVADSNNQPQHF
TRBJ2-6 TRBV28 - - TGTGCCAGCAGTCCGGGACATCTCACGGGGGCCAACGTCCTGACTTTC CASSPGHLTGANVLTF
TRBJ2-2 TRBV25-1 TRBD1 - TGTGCCAGCAGTGACCGGGACAGGCAAGCCCCCGGGGAGCTGTTTTTT CASSDRDRQAPGELFF
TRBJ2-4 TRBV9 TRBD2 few TGTGCCAGCAGCCCTAGCGGGGATGCCAAAAACATTCAGTACTTC CASSPSGDAKNIQYF
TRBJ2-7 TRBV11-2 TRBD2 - TGTGCCAGCTCAAAGCTAGCGGTAAACTACGAGCAGTACTTC CASSKLAVNYEQYF
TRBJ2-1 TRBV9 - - TGTGCCAGCAGCGTAGAAGCCAGGGTAAATGAGCAGTTCTTC CASSVEARVNEQFF
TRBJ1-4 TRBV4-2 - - TGTGCCAGCAGCCAGAGGGGCCGGGGGGAGATAGAACTGTTTTTT CASSQRGRGEIELFF
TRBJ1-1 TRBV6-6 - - TGTGCCAGCAGTTACGACAGGCACTCGAACACTGAAGCTTTCTTT CASSYDRHSNTEAFF
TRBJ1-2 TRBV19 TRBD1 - TGTGCCAGTAGTAGACAGGGGGCGCATGGCTACACCTTC CASSRQGAHGYTF
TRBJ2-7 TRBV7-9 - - TGTGCCAGCAGCTTAGCCCTCGGGACACACCACGAGCAGTACTTC CASSLALGTHHEQYF
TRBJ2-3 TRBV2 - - TGTGCCAGCCGAGGGGCTATAGGGACTAGCACAGATACGCAGTATTTT CASRGAIGTSTDTQYF
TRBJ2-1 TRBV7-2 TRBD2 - TGTGCCAGCAGCTTATCACGCGGGGGGGCCTACAATGAGCAGTTCTTC CASSLSRGGAYNEQFF
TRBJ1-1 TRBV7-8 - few TGTGCCAGCAGCCCTACGACAGTTCCAAGGGGGATGAACACTGAAGCTTTCTTT CASSPTTVPRGMNTEAFF
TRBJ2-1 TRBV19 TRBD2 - TGTGCCAGTAGGGAGCGGGAGAGAAATGAGCAGTTCTTC CASRERERNEQFF
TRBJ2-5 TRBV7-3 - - TGTGCCAGCAGCCAACTAGCCGAAGAGACCCAGTACTTC CASSQLAEETQYF
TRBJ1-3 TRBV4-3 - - TGCGCCAGCAGCCAAGATCCAAACAGGGCGGGAAACACCATATATTTT CASSQDPNRAGNTIYF
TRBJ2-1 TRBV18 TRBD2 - TGTGCCAGCTCCGAGGGACTAGCGATATGGGATGAGCAGTTCTTC CASSEGLAIWDEQFF
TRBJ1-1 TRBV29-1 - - TGCAGCGTGTACGGGGTTGAAGCTTTCTTT CSVYGVEAFF
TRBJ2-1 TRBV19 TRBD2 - TGTGCCAGTAGTATCTCCGGACTAGCCCAAAGAGAACCATCCTCCTACAATGAGCAGTTCTTC CASSISGLAQREPSSYNEQFF
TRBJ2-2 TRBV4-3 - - TGCGCCAGCAGCCAAGAAGCGCTTGTAAACACCGGGGAGCTGTTTTTT CASSQEALVNTGELFF
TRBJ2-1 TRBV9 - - TGTGCCAGCAGCGTAGGGGTCGGGGGATTCTACAATGAGCAGTTCTTC CASSVGVGGFYNEQFF
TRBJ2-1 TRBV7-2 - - TGTGCCAGCAGCTCCCCTAGCGTGCATGAGCAGTTCTTC CASSSPSVHEQFF
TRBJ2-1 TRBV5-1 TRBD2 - TGCGCCAGCAGCTTAACTAGCGGGGGGTCCTCTTCATACAATGAGCAGTTCTTC CASSLTSGGSSSYNEQFF
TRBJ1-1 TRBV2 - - TGTGCCAGCAACTCCAGGACAGAAGCTTTCTTT CASNSRTEAFF
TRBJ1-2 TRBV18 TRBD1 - TGTGCCAGCTCACCACGGGGGATTGACAGGGGAAGTCCTATGGTTCCGGTTCGCTATGGCTACACCTTC CASSPRGIDRGSPMVPVRYGYTF
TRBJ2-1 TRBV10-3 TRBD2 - TGTGCCATCAGTGTGGGGACTAGCGGGGATAGAGAGCAGTTCTTC CAISVGTSGDREQFF
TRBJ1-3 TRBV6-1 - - TGTGCCAGCAGTGACTACCGGACTGGAAACATCATATATTTT CASSDYRTGNIIYF
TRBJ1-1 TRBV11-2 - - TGTGCCAGCAGCTTAGGCCGGTGGGGGGGAGAAGCTTTCTTT CASSLGRWGGEAFF
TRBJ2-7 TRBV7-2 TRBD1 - TGTGCCAGCCGCGATCGACAGGGGAACTCCTACGAGCAGTACTTC CASRDRQGNSYEQYF
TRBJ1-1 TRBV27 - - TGTGCCAACTCGACAGGCGCAGGAGGTGAAGCTTTCTTT CANSTGAGGEAFF
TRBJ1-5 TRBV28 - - TGTGCCAGCAGTTTATTCAGCGGGGCTAATCAGCCCCAGCATTTT CASSLFSGANQPQHF
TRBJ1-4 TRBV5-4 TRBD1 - TGTGCCAGCAGCTTGGTGGGACAGAGTGGTGAAAAACTGTTTTTT CASSLVGQSGEKLFF
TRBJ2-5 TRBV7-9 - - TGTGCCAGCAGAGACCCGACAGAGCAAAAGACCCAGTACTTC CASRDPTEQKTQYF
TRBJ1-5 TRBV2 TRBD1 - TGTGCCAGCAGCCCGGGACAGGGGAATAGCAATCAGCCCCAGCATTTT CASSPGQGNSNQPQHF